This T cell receptor (beta chain) was sequenced during a study of blood T cell repertoires in COVID-19. V was pared by 4 bases and J by 0 bases, with 11 bases of the junction left unmatched. The CDR3 runs 19 residues. Germline CDR1 reads MRHNA; CDR2 reads SNTAGT. Generated by immunoSEQ multiplex PCR, the TCRdb table keeps only in-frame clones and is missing some. The sample holds some 78,000 clones, around 85% seen once. The sequence came from a woman of 80 years or more with active or convalescent COVID-19. The J gene is TRBJ2-3, the V gene TRBV6-4, with 12 positions matching TRBD2. Sequences were obtained from peripheral blood. The CDR3 DNA reads as TGTGCCAGCAGTGGCCCCGGACTAGCGGGGAAAAATAGCACAGATACGCAGTATTTT. Translated, it gives CASSGPGLAGKNSTDTQYF.